This T cell receptor beta chain was sequenced in a study of T cells after yellow fever vaccination. CDR1 and CDR2 from the germline V gene are LNHDA and SQIVND (reference sequence). This CDR3 region has 15 residues. The ends were cut back, 3 bases at V and 2 bases at J, with 11 bases in the middle. TCRdb passed the 5' RACE reads through MiXCR, listing each CDR3 protein once. The table lists some 120,000 distinct CDR3 sequences, roughly 6.7% of them singletons. The specimen was CD4+ T cells sorted from PBMCs, collected approximately 11 days after the first yellow fever vaccination. The receptor's source is a man in his late teens or twenties who received the YFV17D yellow fever vaccine. V is TRBV19 and J is TRBJ1-3; D gene unclear. CDR3 region: CASSIAGPAGNTIYF. The CDR3 DNA reads as TGTGCCAGTAGTATTGCCGGGCCTGCTGGAAACACCATATATTTT.